The 26 T cell receptor beta chains below come from one sample, sequenced in a study of OX40 agonist ivuxolimab in advanced cancers. Measured with immunoSEQ multiplex PCR; TCRdb has only the in-frame clones, and not every one. The sample consists of 75,000 to 100,000 clones, approximately 88% of them appearing once. The material was CD4+ or CD8+ T cells sorted from blood, obtained in a trial of the OX40 agonist ivuxolimab. The receptors come from an adult with an advanced solid tumor such as melanoma, head and neck, liver or kidney cancer.

V gene TRBV7-3 combines with J gene TRBJ1-1, with a weak D call TRBD1 (6 bases). The CDR3 sequence is 15 residues long. The V and J ends lost 6 bases and 3 bases respectively, with 17 bases between them. Germline CDR1 is SGHTA and CDR2 is FQGTGA. CDR3 DNA: TGTGCCAGCAGGCCATCAGGGGAGGGGTACACTGAAGCTTTCTTT. It specifies CASRPSGEGYTEAFF. The full variable domain, rest sourced from reference TRBV7-3 and TRBJ1-1, is GAGVSQTPSNKVTEKGKYVELRCDPISGHTALYWYRQSLGQGPEFLIYFQGTGAADDSGLPNDRFFAVRPEGSVSTLKIQRTERGDSAVYLCASRPSGEGYTEAFFGQGTRLTVV.

This CDR3 reads CASSLVGGGRVTGELFF. CDR3 in DNA: TGTGCCAGCAGCTTGGTCGGGGGCGGTCGGGTCACCGGGGAGCTGTTTTTT. V and J are TRBV5-4 and TRBJ2-2; either TRBD1 or TRBD2 may fit D (6 bases each). The CDR3 is 17 amino acids. In germline, CDR1 is SGHNT, CDR2 YYREEE (reference sequence). V dropped 0 bases and J dropped 4 bases, with 16 bases sitting between them.

The chain employs TRBV2 and TRBJ1-4; 7 bases are a match to TRBD1. The V gene end was trimmed by 8 bases and the J gene end by 0 bases; junction bases not matched to a gene: 6. This CDR3 has 15 residues. Per germline, CDR1 SNHLY and CDR2 FYNNEI. DNA for the CDR3: TGTGCCAGCTGGGGGACAGATGCAACTAATGAAAAACTGTTTTTT. Its protein is CASWGTDATNEKLFF.

This clone appeared a single time. The gene calls are TRBV6-5 and TRBJ2-7; TRBD1 aligns across 8 bases. The CDR3 consists of 15 residues. Trimming removed 6 bases from V and 3 bases from J; junction bases left unmatched: 10. In germline, CDR1 is MNHEY, CDR2 SVGAGI. For the CDR3, the DNA is TGTGCCAGCAGGGTCCCAGGGGGCTCACTCTACGAGCAGTACTTC. As protein: CASRVPGGSLYEQYF.

This clone was recorded only once. The rearrangement uses TRBV5-1 and TRBJ1-4, with 8 bases matching TRBD1. CDR3 length: 15 residues. The V gene's germline CDR1 is SGHRS and CDR2 YFSETQ. Trimming at V came to 4 bases and at J to 5 bases, leaving 7 bases not matched to a gene. The DNA of the CDR3 is TGCGCCAGCAGCGACCCCCAGGGGGCAAATGAAAAACTGTTTTTT. It is translated as CASSDPQGANEKLFF.

V usage is TRBV28 and J usage is TRBJ1-4; D unclear. The CDR3 has 10 residues. Germline lookup yields CDR1 MDHEN and CDR2 SYDVKM. The V gene lost 8 bases and the J gene lost 8 bases, with 6 bases spanning the gap. This CDR3 reads CASQREKLFF. The CDR3 DNA is TGTGCCAGCCAACGAGAAAAACTGTTTTTT.

The V gene is TRBV7-9, the J gene TRBJ2-1; 7 bases are shared with TRBD1. This CDR3 has 15 residues. Per the germline V gene, CDR1 is SEHNR and CDR2 is FQNEAQ (reference sequence). V was clipped by 5 bases and J by 3 bases; unmatched bases: 7. Here the CDR3 DNA reads TGTGCCAGCAGCCCGGACAGGTTGGGCTACAATGAGCAGTTCTTC. Its translation: CASSPDRLGYNEQFF.

J is TRBJ1-5 and V is TRBV19; no clear D. Germline loops: CDR1 LNHDA, CDR2 SQIVND (reference sequence). The V gene lost 3 bases and the J gene lost 6 bases, with 18 bases spanning the gap. The CDR3 has 16 residues. The CDR3 nucleotides read TGTGCCAGTAGTATTCGCATAAGCCTGGGAGGTCAGCCCCAGCATTTT. Its protein is CASSIRISLGGQPQHF. Supplemented by reference TRBV19 and TRBJ1-5, the full variable domain reads DGGITQSPKYLFRKEGQNVTLSCEQNLNHDAMYWYRQDPGQGLRLIYYSQIVNDFQKGDIAEGYSVSREKKESFPLTVTSAQKNPTAFYLCASSIRISLGGQPQHFGDGTRLSIL.

This chain joins TRBV5-4 and TRBJ1-2, with 11 bases identical to TRBD1. This CDR3 is built from 15 residues. The V and J ends lost 3 bases and 2 bases, in that order; junction bases with no gene match: 3. Germline loops: CDR1 SGHNT, CDR2 YYREEE (reference sequence). The CDR3 nucleotides read TGTGCCAGCAGCTGGGGACAGGGGGGAAACTATGGCTACACCTTC. Translating gives CASSWGQGGNYGYTF.

This chain connects TRBV5-1 to TRBJ1-2, with unresolved D. Germline V gives CDR1 SGHRS, CDR2 YFSETQ. V gave up 0 bases and J gave up 3 bases, with 9 bases separating them. The CDR3 extends over 14 amino acids. The CDR3 reads CASSLAVSDYGYTF. The CDR3 DNA sequence: TGCGCCAGCAGCTTGGCCGTCAGCGACTATGGCTACACCTTC.

The chain couples TRBV19 to TRBJ2-1, with D unresolved. The CDR3 is made up of 14 amino acids. The germline gives CDR1 LNHDA, CDR2 SQIVND (reference sequence). V lost 3 bases to trimming and J lost 3 bases, with 9 bases between them. The CDR3 loop reads CASSIESNYNEQFF. The CDR3 coding sequence is TGTGCCAGTAGTATCGAATCGAACTACAATGAGCAGTTCTTC. Full variable domain (missing parts from reference TRBV19 and TRBJ2-1): DGGITQSPKYLFRKEGQNVTLSCEQNLNHDAMYWYRQDPGQGLRLIYYSQIVNDFQKGDIAEGYSVSREKKESFPLTVTSAQKNPTAFYLCASSIESNYNEQFFGPGTRLTVL.

This chain connects TRBV7-2 to TRBJ2-4; D remains ambiguous. Germline V gives CDR1 SGHTA, CDR2 FQGNSA. The CDR3 consists of 14 residues. V was trimmed by 5 bases and J by 8 bases, leaving 16 bases between them. CDR3 protein: CASSQNGVGDIQYF. In DNA form, the CDR3 reads TGTGCCAGCAGCCAAAATGGTGTTGGGGACATTCAGTACTTC.

The rearrangement joins TRBV25-1 to TRBJ1-6; D is uncertain. The CDR3 is 15 residues long. Germline values: CDR1 MGHDK, CDR2 SYGVNS. V lost 3 bases and J 3 bases, leaving 9 bases between the germline ends. CDR3 bases: TGTGCCAGCAGTGAGGCAGGAGGCTATAATTCACCCCTCCACTTT. Its protein is CASSEAGGYNSPLHF.

The chain uses TRBV7-2 and TRBJ1-1; D may be TRBD1 (6 bases). CDR1 and CDR2 (germline): SGHTA, FQGNSA. Trimming left V 7 bases short and J 4 bases short, with 22 bases between. The CDR3 consists of 16 residues. The CDR3 protein is CASTSTFGGPSTEAFF. The CDR3 DNA reads TGTGCCAGCACCTCAACCTTTGGGGGCCCCAGCACTGAAGCTTTCTTT. The full variable domain, its missing parts supplied by reference TRBV7-2 and TRBJ1-1, is GAGVSQSPSNKVTEKGKDVELRCDPISGHTALYWYRQSLGQGLEFLIYFQGNSAPDKSGLPSDRFSAERTGGSVSTLTIQRTQQEDSAVYLCASTSTFGGPSTEAFFGQGTRLTVV.

The rearrangement uses TRBV5-6 and TRBJ2-5; 8 nucleotides line up with TRBD1. V shed 4 bases, J shed 5 bases, and the junction held 4 bases outside the gene matches. Germline loops: CDR1 SGHDT, CDR2 YYEEEE. This CDR3 is 13 amino acids long. The CDR3 nucleotides read TGTGCCAGCAGCCAACAGGGGGGTGAGACCCAGTACTTC. The encoded protein is CASSQQGGETQYF.

This rearrangement joins TRBV19 to TRBJ1-3, with D unclear. The V gene's germline CDR1 is LNHDA and CDR2 SQIVND (reference sequence). The CDR3 is made up of 13 amino acids. V shed 5 bases and J shed 0 bases, with 5 bases lying between them. The CDR3, as DNA: TGTGCCAGTAGTTATCCCTCTGGAAACACCATATATTTT. Its translation: CASSYPSGNTIYF.

The V call is TRBV5-1, the J call TRBJ1-5, with TRBD1 matching over 7 bases. Germline trimming cut 4 bases from V and 4 bases from J; bases unmatched to any gene: 5. The germline V gene has CDR1 SGHRS and CDR2 YFSETQ. The CDR3 has 14 residues. The CDR3 loop reads CASSQGDGNQPQHF. The CDR3 DNA sequence: TGCGCCAGCAGCCAGGGGGACGGAAATCAGCCCCAGCATTTT.

This clone came up a few times. The chain is built from TRBV10-1 and TRBJ1-5; D unresolved. The ends were cut back, 7 bases at V and 3 bases at J, with 16 bases in the middle. This CDR3 comprises 15 residues. CDR1 and CDR2 from the germline V gene are WNHNN and SYGVQD (reference sequence). The CDR3 DNA reads as TGCGCCAGCAAACGTAGACCAGAAAACAATCAGCCCCAGCATTTT. It encodes CASKRRPENNQPQHF.

The gene calls are TRBV12-5 and TRBJ2-3; TRBD2 is a possible D gene (6 bases). Germline CDR1 and CDR2: LGHNT and FRNRAP. V lost 3 bases and J lost 6, with 19 bases in between. The CDR3 loop spans 16 amino acids. Here the CDR3 DNA reads TGTGCTAGTGGTTTCGGATGGGTTAACCGGGGGGATACGCAGTATTTT. It specifies CASGFGWVNRGDTQYF.

This chain uses TRBV19 with TRBJ1-1; D ambiguous. Trimming pared 0 bases from V and 7 bases from J, leaving 12 bases between. The length of the CDR3 is 14 residues. Germline assignment: CDR1 LNHDA and CDR2 SQIVND (reference sequence). The CDR3 sequence is CASSIDPVGVEAFF. Here the CDR3 DNA reads TGTGCCAGTAGTATAGACCCCGTCGGGGTTGAAGCTTTCTTT.

This chain joins TRBV6-6 and TRBJ2-7; 7 bases fit TRBD2. V gave up 2 bases and J gave up 1 base; unmatched junction bases: 5. The CDR3 sequence is 15 residues long. Germline values: CDR1 MNHNY, CDR2 SVGAGI (reference sequence). In DNA, the CDR3 is TGTGCCAGCAGTTACCTGATCGGGGGGTCCTACGAGCAGTACTTC. Translated, it gives CASSYLIGGSYEQYF.

The chain links TRBV7-2 to TRBJ2-1; 8 bases line up with TRBD2. This CDR3 contains 16 residues. Germline assignment: CDR1 SGHTA and CDR2 FQGNSA. With 6 bases clipped from V and 0 bases from J, the junction kept 7 bases outside the gene matches. The chain's CDR3 is CASRTSGSSSYNEQFF. CDR3 coding DNA: TGTGCCAGCAGAACTAGCGGTTCGAGCTCCTACAATGAGCAGTTCTTC.

The J gene is TRBJ2-2, the V gene TRBV11-2, with unresolved D. CDR3 length: 13 amino acids. Per germline, CDR1 SGHAT and CDR2 FQNNGV. V shed 1 base and J shed 4 bases, with 4 bases lying between them. Here the CDR3 DNA reads TGTGCCAGCAGCTTAGTTCGCACCGGGGAGCTGTTTTTT. It specifies CASSLVRTGELFF.

This sequence joins TRBV29-1 and TRBJ2-3; D tentatively fits TRBD1 or TRBD2 (5 bases each). Germline CDR1 is SQVTM and CDR2 is ANQGSEA. The V end was cut by 6 bases, the J end by 1 base, with 14 bases between. CDR3 length: 14 residues. The CDR3, as DNA: TGCAGCGTCACTTGGGGACCCGGCACAGATACGCAGTATTTT. Translation gives CSVTWGPGTDTQYF.

The chain has TRBV6-1 and TRBJ2-1; TRBD1 or TRBD2 may be the D gene (5 bases each). In germline, CDR1 is MNHNS, CDR2 SASEGT. Trimming pared 5 bases from V and 4 bases from J, leaving 15 bases between. The length of the CDR3 is 15 residues. The CDR3 region is CASSQTWDPYNEQFF. DNA of the CDR3: TGTGCCAGCAGTCAAACTTGGGACCCTTACAATGAGCAGTTCTTC.

The chain links TRBV5-1 to TRBJ2-7, with D uncertain. The CDR3 sequence is 13 residues long. Between the trimmed V and J ends, which lost 2 bases and 2 bases, there was a span of 8 bases. Looked up from germline, CDR1 is SGHRS and CDR2 is YFSETQ. CDR3 loop: CASSLWTAYEQYF. Written as DNA, the CDR3 is TGCGCCAGCAGCTTATGGACGGCCTACGAGCAGTACTTC.